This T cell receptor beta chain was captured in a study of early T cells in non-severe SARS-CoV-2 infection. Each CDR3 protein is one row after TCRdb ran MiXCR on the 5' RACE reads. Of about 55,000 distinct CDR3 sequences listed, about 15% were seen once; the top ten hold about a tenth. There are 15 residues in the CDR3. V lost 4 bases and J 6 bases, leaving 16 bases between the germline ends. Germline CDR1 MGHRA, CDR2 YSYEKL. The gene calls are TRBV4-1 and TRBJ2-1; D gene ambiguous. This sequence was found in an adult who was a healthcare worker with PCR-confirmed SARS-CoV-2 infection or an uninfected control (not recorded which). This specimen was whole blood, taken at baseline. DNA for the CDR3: TGCGCCAGCAGCCCTCGACCGGCCCTTCCCAATGAGCAGTTCTTC. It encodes CASSPRPALPNEQFF.